Following are 18 T cell receptor beta chains from one sample sequenced in a study of a mutant IDH1 vaccine in newly diagnosed glioma. Clones were read by immunoSEQ multiplex PCR, and TCRdb kept only the in-frame ones, dropping some. The sample holds about 21,000 clones, around nine tenths seen once. No antigen is known for these receptors. Time point here: week 11, during vaccination. With topical imiquimod, each dose of the vaccine consisted of 300 ug of mutant IDH1 20-mer peptide. Sample: PBMCs, taken from a glioma patient whose treatment included an IDH1 peptide vaccine. These TCRs come from a woman between 40 and 55 years old with glioma.

The chain couples TRBV4-1 to TRBJ1-6; D is uncertain. This CDR3 spans 14 amino acids. The germline V gene has CDR1 MGHRA and CDR2 YSYEKL. V dropped 10 bases and J dropped 8 bases, with 18 bases sitting between them. The CDR3 spells CATSPPTPYSPLHF. The CDR3 bases are TGCGCCACCAGTCCCCCGACCCCCTATTCACCCCTCCACTTT.

This chain joins TRBV7-9 and TRBJ2-1; perhaps TRBD2 as D (5 bases). The CDR3 loop spans 15 amino acids. Trimming removed 0 bases from V and 3 bases from J, with 9 bases in between. Germline CDR1 and CDR2: SEHNR and FQNEAQ (reference sequence). For the CDR3, the DNA is TGTGCCAGCAGCTTAGCGCAAGGGAGCTACAATGAGCAGTTCTTC. It specifies CASSLAQGSYNEQFF.

The rearrangement links TRBV7-8 to TRBJ2-7; no reliable D call. The germline gives CDR1 SGHVS, CDR2 FQNEAQ. The CDR3 loop spans 12 amino acids. Trimming left V 5 bases short and J 6 bases short, with 11 bases between. CDR3 amino acids: CASSPFGGEQYF. CDR3 in DNA: TGTGCCAGCAGCCCTTTCGGCGGCGAGCAGTACTTC.

The CDR3 DNA reads TGTGCCAGCAGTTACTCGGGCGGAAGCTCCTACAATGAGCAGTTCTTC. It encodes CASSYSGGSSYNEQFF. The chain employs TRBV6-5 and TRBJ2-1, with D unresolved. Looked up from germline, CDR1 is MNHEY and CDR2 is SVGAGI. There are 16 residues in the CDR3. With 0 bases removed from V and 0 bases from J, the gap between germline ends came to 9 bases.

The J gene is TRBJ2-7, the V gene TRBV6-1; 10 bases are a match to TRBD1. The trim removed 0 bases at V and 4 bases at J, leaving 3 bases unmatched. The CDR3 covers 15 residues. CDR1 and CDR2 (germline): MNHNS, SASEGT. CDR3 sequence (DNA): TGTGCCAGCAGTGAAGCGGGACAGGGGTGGTACGAGCAGTACTTC. Protein product: CASSEAGQGWYEQYF.

The J gene is TRBJ1-6, the V gene TRBV18; D gene ambiguous. Trimming took off 6 bases at V and 7 bases at J, with 16 bases between the two ends. Germline CDR1 reads KGHSH; CDR2 reads LQKENI. This CDR3 contains 15 residues. Written as DNA, the CDR3 is TGTGCCAGCTCTAAGACTGAAGGATACAATTCACCCCTCCACTTT. As protein: CASSKTEGYNSPLHF.

V gene TRBV20-1 combines with J gene TRBJ2-5; D not certain. CDR3 length: 11 amino acids. Germline V gives CDR1 DFQATT, CDR2 SNEGSKA (reference sequence). Deletions cut 3 bases from V and 3 bases from J, with 5 bases between. CDR3 DNA: TGCAGTGCTAGCTCCAAAGAGACCCAGTACTTC. This translates into CSASSKETQYF.

The chain couples TRBV15 to TRBJ1-3, with D unclear. Trimming took 0 bases from V and 1 from J, leaving 7 bases between them. Germline values: CDR1 LNHNV, CDR2 YYDKDF (reference sequence). This CDR3 has 15 residues. CDR3 protein: CATSRDGFSGNTIYF. The CDR3 coding sequence is TGTGCCACCAGCAGAGACGGGTTTTCTGGAAACACCATATATTTT.

The genes are TRBV2 and TRBJ2-7; tentatively, D is TRBD2 (6 bases). V was trimmed by 2 bases and J by 3 bases, leaving 11 bases between them. Germline assignment: CDR1 SNHLY and CDR2 FYNNEI. This CDR3 region has 14 residues. CDR3 protein: CASSETGLGYEQYF. DNA of the CDR3: TGTGCCAGCAGTGAAACGGGACTGGGCTACGAGCAGTACTTC.

The chain is built from TRBV14 and TRBJ1-1; D unclear. The V gene lost 2 bases and the J gene lost 7 bases, with 8 bases spanning the gap. The CDR3 spans 12 residues. Germline V gene sequence: CDR1 SGHDN, CDR2 FVKESK. CDR3 sequence reads: CASSQTLLEAFF. DNA for the CDR3: TGTGCCAGCAGCCAAACACTACTTGAAGCTTTCTTT.

The chain couples TRBV19 to TRBJ1-2; unclear D gene. V lost 5 bases and J lost 6, with 10 bases in between. CDR3 length: 12 amino acids. CDR1 is LNHDA, CDR2 SQIVND, per germline (reference sequence). This CDR3 reads CASSVKGHGYTF. The CDR3 DNA reads TGTGCCAGTAGTGTCAAGGGTCATGGCTACACCTTC.

The V and J genes are TRBV7-2 and TRBJ1-2; TRBD1 matches 8 bases. V gave up 4 bases and J gave up 8 bases; unmatched junction bases: 9. CDR1 is SGHTA, CDR2 FQGNSA, per germline. The CDR3 is made up of 14 amino acids. The CDR3, as DNA: TGTGCCAGCAGCTACACGACAGGGGATGGAGGCTACACCTTC. This encodes CASSYTTGDGGYTF.

The V and J genes are TRBV5-1 and TRBJ2-7, with D perhaps TRBD1 (5 bases). Between the trimmed V and J ends, which lost 1 base and 6 bases, there was a span of 11 bases. Germline V gene lookup returns CDR1 SGHRS and CDR2 YFSETQ. CDR3 length: 13 amino acids. CDR3 DNA: TGCGCCAGCAGCTTGAGCTCAGGGCCCGAGCAGTACTTC. As protein: CASSLSSGPEQYF.

This clone was recorded only once. The chain combines TRBV5-1 with TRBJ2-2, with D tentatively TRBD1 (7 bases). Per germline, CDR1 SGHRS and CDR2 YFSETQ. The CDR3 covers 16 residues. Trimming stripped 5 bases from V and 2 bases from J, with 16 bases between. For the CDR3, the DNA is TGCGCCAGCAGAACTGCGGGACAGACCAACACCGGGGAGCTGTTTTTT. This codes for CASRTAGQTNTGELFF.

The chain carries TRBV5-1 and TRBJ2-5; tentative D call: TRBD2 (6 bases). CDR1 and CDR2 (germline): SGHRS, YFSETQ. The ends were cut back, 3 bases at V and 6 bases at J, with 21 bases in the middle. This CDR3 region has 16 residues. CDR3 sequence reads: CASSWGLLEREKTQYF. CDR3 coding DNA: TGCGCCAGCAGCTGGGGACTCCTTGAACGAGAGAAGACCCAGTACTTC.

The J gene is TRBJ2-2, the V gene TRBV2; D not certain. The length of the CDR3 is 15 residues. Looked up from germline, CDR1 is SNHLY and CDR2 is FYNNEI. V gave up 10 bases and J gave up 6 bases, with 21 bases separating them. In DNA, the CDR3 is TGTGCCATCGCCCGTGGCGGACCGAATTCCGGGGAGCTGTTTTTT. Translation gives CAIARGGPNSGELFF.

The V call is TRBV6-5, the J call TRBJ2-6, with 8 positions matching TRBD1. The CDR3 has 15 amino acids. The germline gives CDR1 MNHEY, CDR2 SVGAGI. J lost 2 bases, V lost 7 bases, and 4 bases had no gene match. The CDR3 spells CASKPDRAGANVLTF. The CDR3 DNA sequence: TGTGCCAGCAAACCGGACAGGGCTGGGGCCAACGTCCTGACTTTC.

The chain couples TRBV30 to TRBJ1-3; D not certain. The germline V gene encodes CDR1 GTSNPN and CDR2 SVGIG (reference sequence). This CDR3 spans 14 amino acids. Deletions cut 5 bases from V and 0 bases from J, with 11 bases between. CDR3 nucleotides: TGTGCCTGGTCTCCGGGCTACTCTGGAAACACCATATATTTT. Its protein product is CAWSPGYSGNTIYF.